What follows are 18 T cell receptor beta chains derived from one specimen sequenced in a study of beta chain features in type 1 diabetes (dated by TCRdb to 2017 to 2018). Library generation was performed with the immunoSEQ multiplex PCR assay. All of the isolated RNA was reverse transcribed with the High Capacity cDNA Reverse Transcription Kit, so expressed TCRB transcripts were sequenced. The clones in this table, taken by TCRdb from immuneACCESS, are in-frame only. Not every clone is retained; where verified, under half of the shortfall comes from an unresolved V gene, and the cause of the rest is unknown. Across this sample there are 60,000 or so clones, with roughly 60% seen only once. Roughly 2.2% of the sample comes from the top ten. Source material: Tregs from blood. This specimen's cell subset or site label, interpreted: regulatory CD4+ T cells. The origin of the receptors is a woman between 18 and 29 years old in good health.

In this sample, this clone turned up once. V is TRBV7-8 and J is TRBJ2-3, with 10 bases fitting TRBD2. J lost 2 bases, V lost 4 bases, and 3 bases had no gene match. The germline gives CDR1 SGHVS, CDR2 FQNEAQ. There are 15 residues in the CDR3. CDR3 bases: TGTGCCAGCAGCTCTAGCGGGAGTCCCACAGATACGCAGTATTTT. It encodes CASSSSGSPTDTQYF.

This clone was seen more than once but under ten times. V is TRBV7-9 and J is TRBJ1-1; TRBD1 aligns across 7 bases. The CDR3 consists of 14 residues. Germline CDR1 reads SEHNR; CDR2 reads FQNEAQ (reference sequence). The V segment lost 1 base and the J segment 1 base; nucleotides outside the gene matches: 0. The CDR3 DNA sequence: TGTGCCAGCAGCTTAGAGGGGGCGAACACTGAAGCTTTCTTT. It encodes CASSLEGANTEAFF.

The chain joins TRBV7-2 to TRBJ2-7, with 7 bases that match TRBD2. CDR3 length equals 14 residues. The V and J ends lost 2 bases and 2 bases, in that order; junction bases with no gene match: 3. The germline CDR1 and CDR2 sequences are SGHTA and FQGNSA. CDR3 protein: CASSLTSGAYEQYF. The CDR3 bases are TGTGCCAGCAGCTTAACCAGCGGGGCCTACGAGCAGTACTTC. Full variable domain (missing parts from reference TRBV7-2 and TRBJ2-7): GAGVSQSPSNKVTEKGKDVELRCDPISGHTALYWYRQSLGQGLEFLIYFQGNSAPDKSGLPSDRFSAERTGGSVSTLTIQRTQQEDSAVYLCASSLTSGAYEQYFGPGTRLTVT.

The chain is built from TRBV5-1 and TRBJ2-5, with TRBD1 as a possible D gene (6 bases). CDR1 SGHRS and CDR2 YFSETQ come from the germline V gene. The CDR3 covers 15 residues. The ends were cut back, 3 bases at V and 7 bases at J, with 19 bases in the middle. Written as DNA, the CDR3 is TGCGCCAGCAGCTACGGGACGGGACACCGAGTGACCCAGTACTTC. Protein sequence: CASSYGTGHRVTQYF.

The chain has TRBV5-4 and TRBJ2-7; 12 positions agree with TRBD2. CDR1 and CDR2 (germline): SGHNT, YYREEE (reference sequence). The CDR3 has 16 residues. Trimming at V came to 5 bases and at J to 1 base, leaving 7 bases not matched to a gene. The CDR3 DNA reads TGTGCCAGCAGACCTGCCGGGACTAGCGGGTCCTACGAGCAGTACTTC. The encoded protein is CASRPAGTSGSYEQYF.

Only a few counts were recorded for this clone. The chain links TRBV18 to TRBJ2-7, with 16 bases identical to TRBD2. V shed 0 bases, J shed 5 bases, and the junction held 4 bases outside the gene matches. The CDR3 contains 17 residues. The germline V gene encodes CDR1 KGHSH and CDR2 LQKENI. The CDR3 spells CASSPPGLAGGLDEQYF. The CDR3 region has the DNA TGTGCCAGCTCACCACCGGGACTAGCGGGAGGGCTCGACGAGCAGTACTTC.

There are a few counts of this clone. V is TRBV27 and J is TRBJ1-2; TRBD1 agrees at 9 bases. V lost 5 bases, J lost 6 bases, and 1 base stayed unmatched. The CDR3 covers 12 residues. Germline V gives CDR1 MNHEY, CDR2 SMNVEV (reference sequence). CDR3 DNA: TGTGCCAGCAGTGACAGGGGGGATGGCTACACCTTC. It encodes CASSDRGDGYTF.

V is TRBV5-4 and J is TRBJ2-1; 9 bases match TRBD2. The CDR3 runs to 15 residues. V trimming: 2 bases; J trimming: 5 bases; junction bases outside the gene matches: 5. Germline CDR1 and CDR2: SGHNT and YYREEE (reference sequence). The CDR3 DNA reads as TGTGCCAGCAGCTTTGGCGGGGGGGCGAACAATGAGCAGTTCTTC. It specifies CASSFGGGANNEQFF. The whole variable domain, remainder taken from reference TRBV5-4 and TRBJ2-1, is ETGVTQSPTHLIKTRGQQVTLRCSSQSGHNTVSWYQQALGQGPQFIFQYYREEENGRGNFPPRFSGLQFPNYSSELNVNALELDDSALYLCASSFGGGANNEQFFGPGTRLTVL.

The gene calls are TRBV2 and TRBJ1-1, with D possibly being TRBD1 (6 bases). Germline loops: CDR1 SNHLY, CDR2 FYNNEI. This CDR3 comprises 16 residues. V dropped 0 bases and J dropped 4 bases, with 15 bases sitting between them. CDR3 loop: CASSEARGHWATEAFF. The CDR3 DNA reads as TGTGCCAGCAGTGAAGCTAGGGGACATTGGGCCACTGAAGCTTTCTTT.

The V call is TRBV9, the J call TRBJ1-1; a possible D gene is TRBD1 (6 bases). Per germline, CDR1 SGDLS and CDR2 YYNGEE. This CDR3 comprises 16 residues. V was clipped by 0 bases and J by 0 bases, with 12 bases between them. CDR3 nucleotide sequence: TGTGCCAGCAGCGTAGGTATCGGACAGATGAACACTGAAGCTTTCTTT. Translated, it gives CASSVGIGQMNTEAFF.

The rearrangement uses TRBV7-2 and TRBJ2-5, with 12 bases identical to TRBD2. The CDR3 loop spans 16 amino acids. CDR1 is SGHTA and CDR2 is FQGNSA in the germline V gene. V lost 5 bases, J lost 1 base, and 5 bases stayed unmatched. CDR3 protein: CASSVPSGGAQETQYF. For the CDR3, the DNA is TGTGCCAGCAGCGTTCCTAGCGGGGGGGCCCAAGAGACCCAGTACTTC.

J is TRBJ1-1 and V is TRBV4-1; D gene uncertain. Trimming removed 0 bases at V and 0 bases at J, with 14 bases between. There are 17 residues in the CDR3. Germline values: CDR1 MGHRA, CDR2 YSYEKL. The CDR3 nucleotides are TGCGCCAGCAGCCAAGATCCGAGACACGTCATGAACACTGAAGCTTTCTTT. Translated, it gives CASSQDPRHVMNTEAFF.

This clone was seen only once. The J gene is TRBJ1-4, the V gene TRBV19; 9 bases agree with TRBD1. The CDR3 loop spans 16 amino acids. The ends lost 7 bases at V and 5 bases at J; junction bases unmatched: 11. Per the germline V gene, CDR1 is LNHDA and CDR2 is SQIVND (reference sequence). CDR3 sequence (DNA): TGTGCCAGTACCTCCCCCGGGACAGGGACGAATGAAAAACTGTTTTTT. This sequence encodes CASTSPGTGTNEKLFF. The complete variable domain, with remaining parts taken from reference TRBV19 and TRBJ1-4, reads DGGITQSPKYLFRKEGQNVTLSCEQNLNHDAMYWYRQDPGQGLRLIYYSQIVNDFQKGDIAEGYSVSREKKESFPLTVTSAQKNPTAFYLCASTSPGTGTNEKLFFGSGTQLSVL.

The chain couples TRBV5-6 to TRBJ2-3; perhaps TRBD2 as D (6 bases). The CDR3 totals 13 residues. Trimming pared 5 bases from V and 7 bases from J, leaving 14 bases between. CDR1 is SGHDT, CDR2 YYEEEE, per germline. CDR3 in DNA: TGTGCCAGCAGGAGAGCGGAGGGACATACGCAGTATTTT. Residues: CASRRAEGHTQYF.

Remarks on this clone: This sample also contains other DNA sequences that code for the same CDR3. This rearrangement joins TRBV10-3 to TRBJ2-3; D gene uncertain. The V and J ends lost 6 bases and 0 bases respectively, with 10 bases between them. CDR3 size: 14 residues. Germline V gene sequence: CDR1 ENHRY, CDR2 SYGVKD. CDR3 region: CAIRASGSTDTQYF. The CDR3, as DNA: TGTGCCATCAGAGCTAGTGGGAGCACAGATACGCAGTATTTT.

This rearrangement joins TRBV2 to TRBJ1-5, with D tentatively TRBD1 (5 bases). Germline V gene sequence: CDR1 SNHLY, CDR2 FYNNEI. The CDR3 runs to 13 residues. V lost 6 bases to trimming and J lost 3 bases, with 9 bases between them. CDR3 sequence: CASRDSYNQPQHF. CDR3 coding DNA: TGTGCCAGCAGAGACAGTTACAATCAGCCCCAGCATTTT.

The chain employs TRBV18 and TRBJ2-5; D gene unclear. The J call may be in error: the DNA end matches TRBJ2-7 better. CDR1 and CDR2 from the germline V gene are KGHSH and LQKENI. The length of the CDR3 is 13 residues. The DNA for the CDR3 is TGTGCCAGCTCACCGCCCGGTCCTTACGAGCAGTACTTC. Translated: CASSPPGPYEQYF.

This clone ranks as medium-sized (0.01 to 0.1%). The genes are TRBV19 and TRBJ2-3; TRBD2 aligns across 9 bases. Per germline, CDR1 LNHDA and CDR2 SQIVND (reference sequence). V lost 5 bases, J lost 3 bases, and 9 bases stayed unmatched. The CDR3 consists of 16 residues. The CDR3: CASSPWAAGGTDTQYF. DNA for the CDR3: TGTGCCAGTAGTCCCTGGGCAGCGGGGGGAACAGATACGCAGTATTTT.